What follows are 25 T cell receptor beta chains derived from one specimen sequenced in a study of blood T cells in healthy people across ages (dated by TCRdb to the mid-2010s). Libraries were built with 5' RACE. The instrument given in TCRdb is Illumina HiSeq 2500. A second PCR of roughly 7 to 12 cycles was performed with a sample-barcoded 5' primer and a J-beta primer mix. TCRdb's own reprocessing of the public reads used fastp at Q25 and MiXCR and kept productive beta chains. Each CDR3 protein appears once, grouped with its most common genes and DNA. The sample table holds roughly 1,800,000 distinct CDR3 sequences, of which around half were seen once. Approximately 2.1% of the sample is held by the ten biggest clonotypes. The material sequenced was blood. The receptors were gathered from a woman between 35 and 50 years old in good health.

The chain carries TRBV10-3 and TRBJ1-6; TRBD1 aligns across 8 bases. This CDR3 has 16 residues. Germline trimming cut 4 bases from V and 7 bases from J; bases unmatched to any gene: 9. The V gene's germline CDR1 is ENHRY and CDR2 SYGVKD. CDR3 sequence (DNA): TGTGCCATCAGTGGTCCCGGGACAGGCTCCAATTCACCCCTCCACTTT. This sequence encodes CAISGPGTGSNSPLHF.

The V call is TRBV7-9, the J call TRBJ2-1, with TRBD2 matching 7 bases. V lost 5 bases and J lost 8; bases outside the gene matches: 18. In germline, CDR1 is SEHNR, CDR2 FQNEAQ (reference sequence). The CDR3 totals 17 residues. The CDR3 DNA reads TGTGCCAGCAGCCTAGTAGTACAGCAGGTCCGGGGGGATGAGCAGTTCTTC. The encoded protein is CASSLVVQQVRGDEQFF.

In this sample, this clonotype turned up a few times. The chain has TRBV9 and TRBJ2-7, with a weak D call TRBD2 (5 bases). Germline V lookup: CDR1 SGDLS, CDR2 YYNGEE. Trimming stripped 0 bases from V and 5 bases from J, with 6 bases between. This CDR3 contains 12 residues. CDR3 nucleotides: TGTGCCAGCAGCGTAGACGGGGACGAGCAGTACTTC. It encodes CASSVDGDEQYF.

The V gene is TRBV28, the J gene TRBJ1-2; a possible D gene is TRBD1 (6 bases). The CDR3 has 16 residues. Germline loops: CDR1 MDHEN, CDR2 SYDVKM. V was pared by 2 bases and J by 1 base, with 14 bases between. The CDR3, as DNA: TGTGCCAGCAGTTTAATTTCAGGGGACTTTAACTATGGCTACACCTTC. This gives the protein CASSLISGDFNYGYTF.

The chain recombines TRBV29-1 with TRBJ1-2; 9 bases line up with TRBD1. Germline CDR1 and CDR2: SQVTM and ANQGSEA. There are 12 residues in the CDR3. V trimming: 6 bases; J trimming: 8 bases; junction bases outside the gene matches: 7. CDR3 in amino acids: CSVGRQGGGYTF. In DNA, the CDR3 is TGCAGCGTGGGGCGACAGGGGGGCGGCTACACCTTC.

This clonotype was picked up a small number of times. The rearrangement joins TRBV6-6 to TRBJ1-2; D is perhaps TRBD1 (5 bases). The CDR3 has 15 residues. In germline, CDR1 is MNHNY, CDR2 SVGAGI (reference sequence). Trimming pared 2 bases from V and 2 bases from J, leaving 12 bases between. In DNA form, the CDR3 reads TGTGCCAGCAGTTACCCGGGGGATAGCAACTATGGCTACACCTTC. Its translation: CASSYPGDSNYGYTF.

This CDR3 is CASSSLTLTSPRGYEQFF. The DNA for the CDR3 is TGTGCCAGCAGCTCCCTAACCCTGACTAGCCCACGAGGCTATGAGCAGTTCTTC. This sequence joins TRBV11-2 and TRBJ2-1, with 7 bases that match TRBD2. This CDR3 has 18 amino acids. The germline V gene encodes CDR1 SGHAT and CDR2 FQNNGV. Trimming at V came to 4 bases and at J to 8 bases, leaving 20 bases not matched to a gene. The full variable domain, with the rest looked up from reference TRBV11-2 and TRBJ2-1, is EAGVAQSPRYKIIEKRQSVAFWCNPISGHATLYWYQQILGQGPKLLIQFQNNGVVDDSQLPKDRFSAERLKGVDSTLKIQPAKLEDSAVYLCASSSLTLTSPRGYEQFFGPGTRLTVL.

As to this clonotype: The junction does not match germline at one end; this may be a read error. V usage is TRBV9 and J usage is TRBJ2-1, with 9 bases fitting TRBD2. From germline, CDR1 is SGDLS and CDR2 YYNGEE. The CDR3 is 15 residues long. The CDR3 nucleotides are TGCGCCAGCAGCGTAGCGGGGGTATTAGGCAGAGAGCAGTTCTTC. As protein: CASSVAGVLGREQFF.

The chain combines TRBV19 with TRBJ1-5; the D is unclear. Trimming pared 2 bases from V and 9 bases from J, leaving 14 bases between. The CDR3 sequence is 14 residues long. CDR1 and CDR2 from the germline V gene are LNHDA and SQIVND (reference sequence). The CDR3 DNA sequence: TGTGCCAGTAGTATACAGGTAGGGCCAGGGCCCCAGCATTTT. This encodes CASSIQVGPGPQHF.

V and J are TRBV9 and TRBJ2-4; TRBD2 agrees at 7 bases. The V segment lost 0 bases and the J segment 0 bases; nucleotides outside the gene matches: 3. The germline CDR1 and CDR2 sequences are SGDLS and YYNGEE. The CDR3 loop spans 16 amino acids. CDR3 sequence (DNA): TGTGCCAGCAGCGTAGGGGGAGGGGTAGCCAAAAACATTCAGTACTTC. This codes for CASSVGGGVAKNIQYF. Complete variable domain (other parts from reference TRBV9 and TRBJ2-4): DSGVTQTPKHLITATGQRVTLRCSPRSGDLSVYWYQQSLDQGLQFLIQYYNGEERAKGNILERFSAQQFPDLHSELNLSSLELGDSALYFCASSVGGGVAKNIQYFGAGTRLSVL.

The rearrangement links TRBV15 to TRBJ2-5, with D possibly matching TRBD2 (5 bases). The CDR3 consists of 15 residues. Germline CDR1 and CDR2: LNHNV and YYDKDF (reference sequence). The V end was cut by 0 bases, the J end by 1 base, with 9 bases between. The CDR3 region has the DNA TGTGCCACCAGCAGAGAAAGAGGGATCCAAGAGACCCAGTACTTC. It translates to CATSRERGIQETQYF. Together with reference TRBV15 and TRBJ2-5, the CDR3 gives the full variable domain: DAMVIQNPRYQVTQFGKPVTLSCSQTLNHNVMYWYQQKSSQAPKLLFHYYDKDFNNEADTPDNFQSRRPNTSFCFLDIRSPGLGDTAMYLCATSRERGIQETQYFGPGTRLLVL.

This chain uses TRBV6-2 or TRBV6-3 with TRBJ1-5, with a weak D call TRBD1 (6 bases). The length of the CDR3 is 15 residues. Trimming took off 2 bases at V and 4 bases at J, with 12 bases between the two ends. Germline V gives CDR1 MNHEY, CDR2 SVGEGT. The CDR3 sequence: CASSYVGAWNQPQHF. In DNA, the CDR3 is TGTGCCAGCAGTTACGTGGGGGCCTGGAATCAGCCCCAGCATTTT.

The sample holds a few counts of this clonotype. Relative to the germline gene, one junction end is altered; a read error may explain this. V gene TRBV14 combines with J gene TRBJ2-1; no clear D. Germline CDR1 reads SGHDN; CDR2 reads FVKESK. CDR3 length equals 12 residues. In DNA, the CDR3 is TGCGCCAGCAGCCAAGACTTCAATGAGCAGTTCTTC. This gives the protein CASSQDFNEQFF.

J is TRBJ2-5 and V is TRBV24-1; possibly TRBD2 for D (6 bases). V was shortened by 5 bases and J by 5 bases, with 14 bases between the two germline ends. The CDR3 loop spans 14 amino acids. CDR1 and CDR2 (germline): KGHDR, SFDVKD. The CDR3 region has the DNA TGTGCCACCAGTGTAGGAGGGGCTGATGAGACCCAGTACTTC. Its protein is CATSVGGADETQYF.

The chain has TRBV25-1 and TRBJ2-5; 7 nucleotides align to TRBD2. V lost 10 bases to trimming and J lost 0 bases; unmatched junction nucleotides: 8. The CDR3 runs 14 residues. The germline CDR1 and CDR2 sequences are MGHDK and SYGVNS. The CDR3 protein is CATAGLRYQETQYF. Written as DNA, the CDR3 is TGTGCCACCGCGGGACTACGGTACCAAGAGACCCAGTACTTC.

V gene TRBV6-6 combines with J gene TRBJ2-5; D is possibly TRBD2 (6 bases). The CDR3 sequence is 15 residues long. V gave up 7 bases and J gave up 1 base, with 16 bases separating them. The V gene's germline CDR1 is MNHNY and CDR2 SVGAGI (reference sequence). CDR3 sequence reads: CASKGLGGAQETQYF. The CDR3 bases are TGTGCCAGCAAGGGTCTGGGCGGGGCCCAAGAGACCCAGTACTTC.

The count of this clonotype is one. The chain uses TRBV28 and TRBJ1-5; 8 nucleotides line up with TRBD1. The V gene end was trimmed by 6 bases and the J gene end by 4 bases; junction bases not matched to a gene: 8. CDR1 is MDHEN, CDR2 SYDVKM, per germline. The CDR3 covers 15 residues. Here the CDR3 DNA reads TGTGCCAGCAGGAGCGGGACAGGTAAAAATCAGCCCCAGCATTTT. Its protein is CASRSGTGKNQPQHF. Looking up the rest from reference TRBV28 and TRBJ1-5 gives the full variable domain: DVKVTQSSRYLVKRTGEKVFLECVQDMDHENMFWYRQDPGLGLRLIYFSYDVKMKEKGDIPEGYSVSREKKERFSLILESASTNQTSMYLCASRSGTGKNQPQHFGDGTRLSIL.

Only a few counts were recorded for this clonotype. The genes are TRBV20-1 and TRBJ2-1; D gene unclear. From germline, CDR1 is DFQATT and CDR2 SNEGSKA (reference sequence). V shed 3 bases and J shed 3 bases, with 9 bases lying between them. The CDR3 covers 13 residues. The CDR3 DNA reads as TGCAGTGCTAGCCTTGGGGACTACAATGAGCAGTTCTTC. Its translation is CSASLGDYNEQFF.

This clonotype was recorded a few times. At one of its ends the junction is not consistent with the germline gene, which may arise from a read error. This sequence joins TRBV5-1 and TRBJ1-4, with 9 bases identical to TRBD1. The length of the CDR3 is 13 residues. Germline CDR1 SGHRS, CDR2 YFSETQ. CDR3 DNA: TGTGCCAGCAGCCGGGGACAGGGTGAAAAACTGTTTTTT. It specifies CASSRGQGEKLFF. Full variable domain (outside the CDR3, taken from reference TRBV5-1 and TRBJ1-4): KAGVTQTPRYLIKTRGQQVTLSCSPISGHRSVSWYQQTPGQGLQFLFEYFSETQRNKGNFPGRFSGRQFSNSRSEMNVSTLELGDSALYLCASSRGQGEKLFFGSGTQLSVL.

This clonotype occurred a few times. This chain uses TRBV13 with TRBJ2-5; 10 nucleotides align to TRBD2. Germline V gene data show CDR1 as PRHDT and CDR2 as FYEKMQ (reference sequence). The CDR3 sequence is 16 residues long. The V and J ends lost 3 bases and 2 bases, in that order; junction bases with no gene match: 6. In DNA form, the CDR3 reads TGTGCCAGCAGCTTTTCTCTAGCGGGGGTGCAAGAGACCCAGTACTTC. Amino acids: CASSFSLAGVQETQYF.

The rearrangement uses TRBV12-3 or TRBV12-4 and TRBJ2-4; 16 bases fit TRBD2. There are 15 residues in the CDR3. Losses at the gene ends were 3 bases for V and 13 bases for J; bases not matched to a gene: 6. In DNA form, the CDR3 reads TGTGCCAGCAGTTTGGGGACTAGCGGGGGGGTTCGGCAGTACTTC. It translates to CASSLGTSGGVRQYF.

The rearrangement joins TRBV20-1 to TRBJ1-2, with D perhaps matching TRBD1 (5 bases). This CDR3 has 13 amino acids. Trimming left V 5 bases short and J 8 bases short, with 18 bases between. The germline V gene encodes CDR1 DFQATT and CDR2 SNEGSKA (reference sequence). The CDR3 nucleotides are TGCAGTGCTCGTACGGGGCATTGGGTGGGCTACACCTTC. It codes for CSARTGHWVGYTF.

The chain joins TRBV12-3 or TRBV12-4 to TRBJ1-5; TRBD1 aligns across 8 bases. The CDR3 consists of 15 residues. V shed 6 bases and J 3 bases; nucleotides not matched to a gene: 7. This chain's CDR3 is CASRTGTGLNQPQHF. In DNA form, the CDR3 reads TGTGCCAGCAGGACGGGGACAGGACTCAATCAGCCCCAGCATTTT.

The DNA for the CDR3 is TGCAGTACGGAGGGGCGCACAGATACGCAGTATTTT. Amino acid sequence: CSTEGRTDTQYF. The chain carries TRBV20-1 and TRBJ2-3; TRBD2 might be the D (6 bases). Per the germline V gene, CDR1 is DFQATT and CDR2 is SNEGSKA (reference sequence). V gave up 8 bases and J gave up 1 base, with 10 bases separating them. The CDR3 covers 12 residues.

This rearrangement joins TRBV3-1 to TRBJ2-5; perhaps D is TRBD1 or TRBD2 (5 bases each). V gave up 5 bases and J gave up 4 bases, with 14 bases separating them. The CDR3 is 14 amino acids. Germline values: CDR1 LGHDT, CDR2 YNNKEL (reference sequence). The CDR3 here is CASSRAVGRETQYF. CDR3 DNA sequence: TGTGCCAGCAGCAGAGCGGTGGGACGAGAGACCCAGTACTTC.